One sample yielded the 8 T cell receptor beta chains listed below, sequenced in a study of T-cell memory formation after mild COVID-19. TCRdb itself ran the 5' RACE reads through MiXCR, one entry per CDR3 protein. The sample lists 250,000 to 300,000 distinct CDR3 sequences; around 15% were seen once. The sequenced sample consisted of PBMCs or a T cell subset sorted from them (not recorded which). Receptor source: a man aged 18 to 35 who had mild COVID-19 (a few samples of this study predate the infection). Cell type and time point are not known.

This sequence joins TRBV5-5 and TRBJ2-3; 7 nucleotides match TRBD1. Unmatched junction bases numbered 3, after V lost 4 bases and J lost 1 base. The germline V gene has CDR1 SGHKS and CDR2 YYEKEE (reference sequence). The CDR3 has 14 amino acids. The CDR3 DNA is TGTGCCAGCAGCGACGGGACAGGCACAGATACGCAGTATTTT. Its protein is CASSDGTGTDTQYF.

V and J are TRBV20-1 and TRBJ2-5; D is ambiguous. The V and J ends lost 3 bases and 3 bases respectively, with 17 bases between them. The CDR3 loop spans 15 amino acids. The V gene's germline CDR1 is DFQATT and CDR2 SNEGSKA (reference sequence). The CDR3 DNA follows: TGCAGTGCTAGGGCTTGGGAAGAAGTAAAAGAGACCCAGTACTTC. Translated, it gives CSARAWEEVKETQYF.

The chain joins TRBV7-9 to TRBJ1-4; possibly TRBD1 for D (5 bases). Trimming left V 0 bases short and J 4 bases short, with 12 bases between. Germline V gene lookup returns CDR1 SEHNR and CDR2 FQNEAQ (reference sequence). This CDR3 has 16 amino acids. The CDR3 nucleotides read TGTGCCAGCAGCTTAGCGGTGGGACGGGTTAATGAAAAACTGTTTTTT. Protein product: CASSLAVGRVNEKLFF.

This clonotype was observed a few times. This rearrangement joins TRBV7-9 to TRBJ2-1, with TRBD2 matching over 11 bases. This CDR3 is built from 17 residues. CDR1 is SEHNR, CDR2 FQNEAQ, per germline (reference sequence). V lost 1 base, J lost 4 bases, and 6 bases stayed unmatched. DNA of the CDR3: TGTGCCAGCAGCTTAGAACTAGCGGGGGAGATTTACAATGAGCAGTTCTTC. Protein: CASSLELAGEIYNEQFF.

The chain is built from TRBV14 and TRBJ1-6; D ambiguous. V lost 7 bases, J lost 9 bases, and 7 bases lay in between. The CDR3 runs 11 residues. CDR1 and CDR2 from the germline V gene are SGHDN and FVKESK. The CDR3 sequence is CASIWFSPLHF. As DNA, the CDR3 is TGTGCCAGCATTTGGTTTTCACCCCTCCACTTT. The full variable domain, in which reference TRBV14 and TRBJ1-6 provide the parts outside the CDR3, is EAGVTQFPSHSVIEKGQTVTLRCDPISGHDNLYWYRRVMGKEIKFLLHFVKESKQDESGMPNNRFLAERTGGTYSTLKVQPAELEDSGVYFCASIWFSPLHFGNGTRLTVT.

The rearrangement joins TRBV29-1 to TRBJ1-5, with D possibly TRBD1 on 6 matching bases. The CDR3 has 14 residues. V lost 4 bases and J 1 base, leaving 11 bases between the germline ends. Germline V lookup: CDR1 SQVTM, CDR2 ANQGSEA. The CDR3 protein is CSVGLGQSNQPQHF. For the CDR3, the DNA is TGCAGCGTTGGGTTAGGACAGAGCAATCAGCCCCAGCATTTT.

V and J are TRBV7-2 and TRBJ1-2; D gene unclear. Germline CDR1 is SGHTA and CDR2 is FQGNSA. V was pared by 1 base and J by 8 bases, with 5 bases between. This CDR3 has 11 amino acids. As DNA, the CDR3 is TGTGCCAGCAGCTTAGGGCCGGGCTACACCTTC. Its translation: CASSLGPGYTF.

This clonotype has just a few counts. The V call is TRBV10-2, the J call TRBJ2-1; D gene ambiguous. CDR3 size: 14 residues. The germline V gene has CDR1 WSHSY and CDR2 SAAADI. V was shortened by 0 bases and J by 9 bases, with 12 bases between the two germline ends. CDR3 bases: TGCGCCAGCAGTGAGTCGAGAGGTGTGAGTGAGCAGTTCTTC. It specifies CASSESRGVSEQFF.